This entry lists 18 T cell receptor beta chains sequenced from one sample in a study of T cell changes during pregnancy in multiple sclerosis. Repertoires were generated with immunoSEQ multiplex PCR, while TCRdb's copy carries only in-frame clones and drops some. The data show about 81,000 clones, with 94% seen just once and roughly 2.5% held by the top ten. The sequencing used peripheral blood, collected in the third trimester of pregnancy. These TCRs come from a female donor with multiple sclerosis, enrolled in a pregnancy study.

The gene calls are TRBV7-8 and TRBJ1-1; D is perhaps TRBD1 (6 bases). The germline V gene has CDR1 SGHVS and CDR2 FQNEAQ. V was clipped by 2 bases and J by 3 bases, with 10 bases between them. The CDR3 covers 14 residues. CDR3 nucleotides: TGTGCCAGCAGCTTATGGGGGGGCGACACTGAAGCTTTCTTT. Translation: CASSLWGGDTEAFF.

The chain carries TRBV13 and TRBJ2-1; 8 bases are shared with TRBD1. The CDR3 length is 16 residues. Germline values: CDR1 PRHDT, CDR2 FYEKMQ (reference sequence). Trimming cost V 5 bases and J 8 bases; bases outside gene matches: 14. DNA of the CDR3: TGTGCCAGCAGCCACGACAGGGGTAATGATTTGGATGAGCAGTTCTTC. Translating it yields CASSHDRGNDLDEQFF. Complete variable domain (other parts from reference TRBV13 and TRBJ2-1): AAGVIQSPRHLIKEKRETATLKCYPIPRHDTVYWYQQGPGQDPQFLISFYEKMQSDKGSIPDRFSAQQFSDYHSELNMSSLELGDSALYFCASSHDRGNDLDEQFFGPGTRLTVL.

The gene calls are TRBV5-1 and TRBJ2-7; 12 bases are shared with TRBD2. In germline, CDR1 is SGHRS, CDR2 YFSETQ. With 7 bases clipped from V and 1 base from J, the junction kept 12 bases outside the gene matches. The CDR3 is 17 residues long. Written as DNA, the CDR3 is TGCGCCAGCGGACCCCAACCGACTAGCGGGGGATCCTACGAGCAGTACTTC. Translating gives CASGPQPTSGGSYEQYF.

The chain uses TRBV5-6 and TRBJ2-5; D may be TRBD2 (6 bases). The CDR3 totals 16 residues. Germline lookup yields CDR1 SGHDT and CDR2 YYEEEE. V was trimmed by 1 base and J by 4 bases, leaving 17 bases between them. The CDR3 DNA reads as TGTGCCAGCAGCTTGAGGCTGGGGGGTAAACGAGAGACCCAGTACTTC. Amino acid sequence: CASSLRLGGKRETQYF.

The chain couples TRBV7-8 to TRBJ2-5, with D possibly matching TRBD2 (7 bases). The ends were cut back, 3 bases at V and 5 bases at J, with 13 bases in the middle. The CDR3 is 14 amino acids. Germline V lookup: CDR1 SGHVS, CDR2 FQNEAQ. CDR3 bases: TGTGCCAGCAGCTTTGGGGGGGCGGAGGAGACCCAGTACTTC. Translation gives CASSFGGAEETQYF. The full variable domain, rest sourced from reference TRBV7-8 and TRBJ2-5, is GAGVSQSPRYKVAKRGQDVALRCDPISGHVSLFWYQQALGQGPEFLTYFQNEAQLDKSGLPSDRFFAERPEGSVSTLKIQRTQQEDSAVYLCASSFGGAEETQYFGPGTRLLVL.

The rearrangement uses TRBV18 and TRBJ1-2; TRBD1 matches 7 bases. The germline gives CDR1 KGHSH, CDR2 LQKENI. The CDR3 sequence is 16 residues long. V gave up 3 bases and J gave up 0 bases; unmatched junction bases: 7. The CDR3 DNA reads as TGTGCCAGCTCACCGGTTCCGGGACAGCCTAACTATGGCTACACCTTC. As protein: CASSPVPGQPNYGYTF. Full variable domain (remainder filled in from reference TRBV18 and TRBJ1-2): NAGVMQNPRHLVRRRGQEARLRCSPMKGHSHVYWYRQLPEEGLKFMVYLQKENIIDESGMPKERFSAEFPKEGPSILRIQQVVRGDSAAYFCASSPVPGQPNYGYTFGSGTRLTVV.

This rearrangement joins TRBV10-3 to TRBJ2-3; TRBD2 matches at 8 bases. The V gene end was trimmed by 7 bases and the J gene end by 0 bases; junction bases not matched to a gene: 9. CDR1 and CDR2 from the germline V gene are ENHRY and SYGVKD. The CDR3 runs to 16 residues. The CDR3 DNA sequence: TGTGCCATCACGGGGCAAGCGGGGGCTAGCACAGATACGCAGTATTTT. Encoded protein: CAITGQAGASTDTQYF.

V gene TRBV12-5 combines with J gene TRBJ1-1; 7 bases align to TRBD1. The CDR3 runs to 15 residues. CDR1 is LGHNT, CDR2 FRNRAP, per germline. V shed 8 bases and J 6 bases; nucleotides not matched to a gene: 15. CDR3 in DNA: TGTGCTAGTTCATCAGGCGGGACAGTCGGTTCTGAAGCTTTCTTT. It translates to CASSSGGTVGSEAFF.

The chain carries TRBV25-1 and TRBJ2-7, with 7 positions matching TRBD2. V shed 6 bases, J shed 4 bases, and the junction held 6 bases outside the gene matches. The CDR3 consists of 13 residues. Germline V gene lookup returns CDR1 MGHDK and CDR2 SYGVNS. The CDR3 nucleotides read TGTGCCAGCAGAGAGAGGGGAGGGTACGAGCAGTACTTC. Amino acids: CASRERGGYEQYF.

The chain has TRBV5-6 and TRBJ2-7, with 8 bases that match TRBD2. The CDR3 runs to 17 residues. With 4 bases clipped from V and 3 bases from J, the junction kept 15 bases outside the gene matches. CDR1 is SGHDT and CDR2 is YYEEEE in the germline V gene. In nucleotides, the CDR3 is TGTGCCAGCAGCCCGGGGTTATTTAGCGGGGATCACTACGAGCAGTACTTC. It encodes CASSPGLFSGDHYEQYF.

CDR3 sequence: CAIKQDGGALETQYF. CDR3 DNA: TGTGCCATCAAACAGGACGGGGGGGCTTTAGAGACCCAGTACTTC. The chain carries TRBV10-3 and TRBJ2-5; 8 positions agree with TRBD2. The germline gives CDR1 ENHRY, CDR2 SYGVKD. The CDR3 is 15 amino acids. V trimming: 7 bases; J trimming: 4 bases; junction bases outside the gene matches: 11.

The rearrangement uses TRBV7-6 and TRBJ2-1; 9 nucleotides match TRBD1. Germline CDR1 reads SGHVS; CDR2 reads FNYEAQ. This CDR3 has 12 amino acids. The junction had 7 bases not matched to a gene; V was cut back by 5 bases and J by 14 bases. This chain's CDR3 is CASSIGTGSKFF. The CDR3, as DNA: TGTGCCAGCAGCATCGGGACAGGGAGTAAGTTCTTC.

This clone was detected only once. In DNA form, the CDR3 reads TGTGCCAGCAGCCGGGGACAAGAGACCCAGTACTTC. Encoded protein: CASSRGQETQYF. The chain couples TRBV5-4 to TRBJ2-5, with a possible D match to TRBD2 (5 bases). Germline values: CDR1 SGHNT, CDR2 YYREEE (reference sequence). V was clipped by 4 bases and J by 2 bases, with 6 bases between them. The CDR3 spans 12 residues.

This chain links TRBV12-2 with TRBJ2-2; TRBD2, the D gene given by the table, was not confirmed from the DNA. TRBV12-2 is reported as a pseudogene. This CDR3 contains 20 residues. CDR3 region: CASRLAFRLAGGSNTGELFF. The CDR3 DNA sequence: TGTGCAAGTCGCTTAGCGTTCCGACTAGCGGGGGGTTCCAACACCGGGGAGCTGTTTTTT.

The chain has TRBV10-3 and TRBJ1-5; 8 nucleotides align to TRBD1. Germline assignment: CDR1 ENHRY and CDR2 SYGVKD. The CDR3 runs to 16 residues. V shed 10 bases, J shed 6 bases, and the junction held 17 bases outside the gene matches. Here the CDR3 DNA reads TGTGCCACCGCTGGGATGGAGGGACAGGATGGTCAGCCCCAGCATTTT. Translated: CATAGMEGQDGQPQHF.

V gene TRBV9 combines with J gene TRBJ1-1, with a possible D match to TRBD1 (6 bases). V was clipped by 6 bases and J by 8 bases, with 17 bases between them. Germline values: CDR1 SGDLS, CDR2 YYNGEE. CDR3 length equals 13 residues. The CDR3 loop reads CASTPLGAVEAFF. The CDR3 nucleotides are TGTGCCAGCACCCCCTTGGGGGCAGTCGAAGCTTTCTTT.

The chain has TRBV5-1 and TRBJ2-2; TRBD1 agrees at 11 bases. Germline lookup yields CDR1 SGHRS and CDR2 YFSETQ. This CDR3 has 15 residues. V lost 2 bases and J lost 6; bases outside the gene matches: 3. This chain's CDR3 is CASSLSGQGAGELFF. The CDR3 DNA follows: TGCGCCAGCAGCTTATCGGGACAGGGGGCCGGGGAGCTGTTTTTT.

This chain uses TRBV6-6 with TRBJ1-1; tentative D call: TRBD1 (6 bases). The CDR3 contains 13 residues. V was clipped by 7 bases and J by 4 bases, with 13 bases between them. Germline V gene sequence: CDR1 MNHNY, CDR2 SVGAGI (reference sequence). In DNA, the CDR3 is TGTGCCAGCACAAAAATACAGGGCACTGAAGCTTTCTTT. Translating it yields CASTKIQGTEAFF.